The present T cell receptor beta chain was sequenced within a study of shared clonotypes between healthy human individuals. Germline V gives CDR1 MDHEN, CDR2 SYDVKM. The junction had 7 bases not matched to a gene; V was cut back by 7 bases and J by 1 base. The CDR3 sequence is 16 residues long. For this clone: Its antigen remains unknown.

The data were produced by immunoSEQ multiplex PCR, yet TCRdb's version contains in-frame clones alone and is incomplete. The data hold roughly 490,000 clones, with approximately 79% observed a single time. Whole-study results and caveats: Few donors restricted represented genetic and exposure-history diversity.

The sequencing input was PBMCs. The TCR comes from a woman aged 40 to 50 in good health. Some clones in this sample may be carry-over from other donors' samples. The chain is built from TRBV28 and TRBJ2-2, with TRBD2 identical over 9 bases. The CDR3: CASTGTSPLNTGELFF. CDR3 nucleotide sequence: TGTGCCAGCACCGGGACTAGCCCCCTGAACACCGGGGAGCTGTTTTTT. The full variable domain, with the rest looked up from reference TRBV28 and TRBJ2-2, is DVKVTQSSRYLVKRTGEKVFLECVQDMDHENMFWYRQDPGLGLRLIYFSYDVKMKEKGDIPEGYSVSREKKERFSLILESASTNQTSMYLCASTGTSPLNTGELFFGEGSRLTVL.